This TCR beta chain was identified in a study of CD8+ T cells in alopecia areata. The overall study: Oral tofacitinib, 5 to 10 mg twice daily, was given in an open-label trial.

Per the germline V gene, CDR1 is SGHDT and CDR2 is YYEEEE. Trimming stripped 2 bases from V and 2 bases from J, with 11 bases between. The CDR3 is 15 residues long. The sequencing template was cDNA reverse transcribed from extracted RNA. The assay was immunoSEQ multiplex PCR, and TCRdb's table has in-frame clones only and misses some. The sample consists of more than 90,000 clones, more than 30% of them appearing once. CD4+ and CD8+ T cells were sorted from PBMCs. The sequence derives from a human donor with alopecia areata. The chain combines TRBV5-6 with TRBJ2-4, with a tentative D call TRBD1 (5 bases). Material for sequencing was CD4+ T cells sorted from blood. CDR3 sequence reads: CASSFRAVTKNIQYF. The CDR3 coding sequence is TGTGCCAGCAGCTTCAGGGCAGTAACCAAAAACATTCAGTACTTC.